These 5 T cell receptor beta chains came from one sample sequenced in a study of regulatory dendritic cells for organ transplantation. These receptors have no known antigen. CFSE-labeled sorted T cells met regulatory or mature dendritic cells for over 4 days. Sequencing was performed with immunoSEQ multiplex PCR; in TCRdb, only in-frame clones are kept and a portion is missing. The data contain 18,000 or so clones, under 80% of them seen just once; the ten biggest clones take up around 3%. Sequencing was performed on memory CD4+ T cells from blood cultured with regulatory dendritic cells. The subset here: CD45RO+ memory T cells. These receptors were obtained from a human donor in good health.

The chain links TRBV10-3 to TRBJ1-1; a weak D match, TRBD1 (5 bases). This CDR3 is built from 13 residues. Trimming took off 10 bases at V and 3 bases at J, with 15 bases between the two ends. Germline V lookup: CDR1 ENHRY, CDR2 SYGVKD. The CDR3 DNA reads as TGTGCCACGAGCTCTTCGGGGGACACTGAAGCTTTCTTT. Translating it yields CATSSSGDTEAFF.

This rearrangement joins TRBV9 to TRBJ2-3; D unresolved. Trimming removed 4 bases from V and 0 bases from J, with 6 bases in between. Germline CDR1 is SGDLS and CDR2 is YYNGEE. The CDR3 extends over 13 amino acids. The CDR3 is CASSLQSTDTQYF. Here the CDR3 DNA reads TGTGCCAGCAGCCTCCAGAGCACAGATACGCAGTATTTT.

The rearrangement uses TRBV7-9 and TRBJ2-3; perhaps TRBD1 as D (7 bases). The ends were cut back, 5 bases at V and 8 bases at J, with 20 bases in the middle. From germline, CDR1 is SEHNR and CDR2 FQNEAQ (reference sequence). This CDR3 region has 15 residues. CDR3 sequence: CASSPLEGASGTQYF. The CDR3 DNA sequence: TGTGCCAGCAGCCCGTTGGAGGGGGCCTCGGGTACGCAGTATTTT.

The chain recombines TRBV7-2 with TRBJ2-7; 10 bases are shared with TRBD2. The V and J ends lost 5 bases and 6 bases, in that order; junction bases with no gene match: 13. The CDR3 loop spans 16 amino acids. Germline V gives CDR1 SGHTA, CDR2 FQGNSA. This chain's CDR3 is CASSRSRSGGVGEQYF. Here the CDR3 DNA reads TGTGCCAGCAGCCGATCCCGGAGCGGGGGGGTAGGCGAGCAGTACTTC.

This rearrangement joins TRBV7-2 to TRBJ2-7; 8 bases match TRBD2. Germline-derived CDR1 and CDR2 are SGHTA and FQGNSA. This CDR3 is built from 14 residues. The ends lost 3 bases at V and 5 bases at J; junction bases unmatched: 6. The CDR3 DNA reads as TGTGCCAGCAGCTTGTACCGGGGGGGCAACGAGCAGTACTTC. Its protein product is CASSLYRGGNEQYF.